This TCR beta chain was observed in a study of OX40 agonist ivuxolimab in advanced cancers. The protocol was immunoSEQ multiplex PCR, while the TCRdb copy is restricted to in-frame clones and leaves out a portion. The top ten hold under 4.5% of the sample, which has about 56,000 clones, less than 85% seen once. With 7 bases removed from V and 2 bases from J, the gap between germline ends came to 21 bases. Germline-derived CDR1 and CDR2 are SGHTA and FQGNSA. This CDR3 has 16 residues. The receptor was isolated from an adult with an advanced solid tumor such as melanoma, head and neck, liver or kidney cancer. This sample comprised CD4+ or CD8+ T cells sorted from blood, obtained in a trial of the OX40 agonist ivuxolimab. The chain links TRBV7-2 to TRBJ2-7; either TRBD1 or TRBD2 may supply D (5 bases each). The CDR3 DNA follows: TGTGCCAGCAAATGGGACCGCGGCAGTGATACCTACGAGCAGTACTTC. Its translation: CASKWDRGSDTYEQYF.